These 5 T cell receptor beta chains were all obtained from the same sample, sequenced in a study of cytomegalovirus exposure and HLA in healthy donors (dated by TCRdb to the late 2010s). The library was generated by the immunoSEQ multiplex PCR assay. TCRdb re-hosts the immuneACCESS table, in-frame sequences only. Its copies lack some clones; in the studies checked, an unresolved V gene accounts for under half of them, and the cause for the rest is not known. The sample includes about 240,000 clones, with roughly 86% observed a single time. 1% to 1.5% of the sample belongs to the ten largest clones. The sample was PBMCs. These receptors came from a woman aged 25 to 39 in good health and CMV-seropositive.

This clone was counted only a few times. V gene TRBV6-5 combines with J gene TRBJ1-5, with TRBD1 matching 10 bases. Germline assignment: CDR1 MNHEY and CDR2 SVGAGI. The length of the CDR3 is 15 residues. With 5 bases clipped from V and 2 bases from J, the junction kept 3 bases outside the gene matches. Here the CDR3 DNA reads TGTGCCAGCAGTCCGGGACAGGGGCGCAATCAGCCCCAGCATTTT. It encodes CASSPGQGRNQPQHF.

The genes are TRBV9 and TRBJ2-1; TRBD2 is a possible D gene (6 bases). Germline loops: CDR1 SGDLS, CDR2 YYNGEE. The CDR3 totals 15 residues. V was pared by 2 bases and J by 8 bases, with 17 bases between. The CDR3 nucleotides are TGTGCCAGCAGCGTCGGGACTTCCGGCGGGGATGAGCAGTTCTTC. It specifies CASSVGTSGGDEQFF.

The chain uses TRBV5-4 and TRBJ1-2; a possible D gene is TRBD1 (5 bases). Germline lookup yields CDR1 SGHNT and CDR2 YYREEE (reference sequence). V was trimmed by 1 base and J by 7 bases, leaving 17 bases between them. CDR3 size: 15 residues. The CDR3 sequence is CASSLSGGEISGYTF. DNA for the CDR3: TGTGCCAGCAGCTTGTCGGGGGGTGAAATTAGTGGCTACACCTTC. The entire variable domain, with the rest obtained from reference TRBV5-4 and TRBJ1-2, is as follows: ETGVTQSPTHLIKTRGQQVTLRCSSQSGHNTVSWYQQALGQGPQFIFQYYREEENGRGNFPPRFSGLQFPNYSSELNVNALELDDSALYLCASSLSGGEISGYTFGSGTRLTVV.

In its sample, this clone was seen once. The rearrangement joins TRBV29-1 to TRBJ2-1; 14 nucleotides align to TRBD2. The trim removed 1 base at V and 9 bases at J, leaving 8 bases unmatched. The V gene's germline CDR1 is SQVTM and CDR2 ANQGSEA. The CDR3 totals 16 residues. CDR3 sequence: CSVEGRLAGGEVEQFF. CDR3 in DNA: TGCAGCGTTGAAGGGAGACTAGCGGGAGGGGAGGTTGAGCAGTTCTTC.

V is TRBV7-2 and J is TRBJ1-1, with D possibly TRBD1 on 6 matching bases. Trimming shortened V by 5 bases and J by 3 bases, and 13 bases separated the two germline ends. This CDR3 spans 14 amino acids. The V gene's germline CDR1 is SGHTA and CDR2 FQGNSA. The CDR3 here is CASSGSGVDTEAFF. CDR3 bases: TGTGCCAGCAGCGGCTCAGGGGTCGACACTGAAGCTTTCTTT.